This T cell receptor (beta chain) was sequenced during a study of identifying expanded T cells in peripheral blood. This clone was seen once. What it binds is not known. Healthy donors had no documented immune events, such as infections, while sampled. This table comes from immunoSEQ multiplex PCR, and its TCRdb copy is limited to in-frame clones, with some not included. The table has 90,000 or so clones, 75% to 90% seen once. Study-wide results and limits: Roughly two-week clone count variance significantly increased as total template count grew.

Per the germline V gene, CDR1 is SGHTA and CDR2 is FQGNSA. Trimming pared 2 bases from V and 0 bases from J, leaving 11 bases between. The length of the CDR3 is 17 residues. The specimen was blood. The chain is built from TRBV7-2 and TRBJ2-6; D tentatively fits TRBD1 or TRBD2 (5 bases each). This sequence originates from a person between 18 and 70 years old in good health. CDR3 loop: CASSLRGDVSGANVLTF. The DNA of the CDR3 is TGTGCCAGCAGCTTAAGAGGGGATGTCTCTGGGGCCAACGTCCTGACTTTC.